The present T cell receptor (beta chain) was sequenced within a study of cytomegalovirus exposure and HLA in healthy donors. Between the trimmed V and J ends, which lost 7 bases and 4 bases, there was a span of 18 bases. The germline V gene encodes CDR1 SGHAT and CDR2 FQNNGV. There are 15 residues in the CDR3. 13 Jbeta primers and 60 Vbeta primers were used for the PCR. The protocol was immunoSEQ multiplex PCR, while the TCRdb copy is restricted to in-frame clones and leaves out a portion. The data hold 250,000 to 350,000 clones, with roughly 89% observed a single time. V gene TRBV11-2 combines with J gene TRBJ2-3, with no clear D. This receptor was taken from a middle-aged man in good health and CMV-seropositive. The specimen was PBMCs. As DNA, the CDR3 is TGTGCCAGCATCCTATTCCCCTCAAGCGCAGATACGCAGTATTTT. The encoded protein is CASILFPSSADTQYF.